Sequencing of this T cell receptor (beta chain) was carried out in a study of shared clonotypes between healthy human individuals. Data came from immunoSEQ multiplex PCR; TCRdb stores just in-frame clones and leaves some out. The sample holds about half a million clones; approximately 81% are singletons and the top ten take approximately 11%. The clonotype originates from a woman aged 35 to 49 in good health. Some clones in this sample may be carry-over from other donors' samples. Material for sequencing was PBMCs.

The CDR3 protein is CASSLQGGDTGELFF. The DNA of the CDR3 is TGTGCCAGCAGCTTGCAAGGGGGGGACACCGGGGAGCTGTTTTTT. This chain uses TRBV5-6 with TRBJ2-2; D is possibly TRBD2 (7 bases). The CDR3 is 15 residues long. CDR1 and CDR2 (germline): SGHDT, YYEEEE. V lost 1 base, J lost 3 bases, and 10 bases lay in between.